The 10 T cell receptor beta chains listed next were all sequenced from one sample in a study of CD4+ T cells in melanoma (dated by TCRdb to the early 2020s). The library was produced with the immunoSEQ multiplex PCR assay. TCRdb obtained this table from immuneACCESS and retained in-frame rearrangements with V and J assigned. These tables miss some clones; where compared with another copy, unresolved V genes account for less than half of the shortfall, and the remainder is unexplained. This sample lists over 8,000 clones; 71% were detected once. Clones ranked in the top ten supply 16% of the sample. The sequencing input was cells from a culture (not recorded whether cultured in vitro). These receptors all come from a human donor with melanoma.

The V and J genes are TRBV4-2 and TRBJ2-3; 10 nucleotides align to TRBD2. The CDR3 runs 16 residues. J lost 2 bases, V lost 1 base, and 3 bases had no gene match. In germline, CDR1 is LGHNA, CDR2 YNFKEQ. The CDR3 sequence: CASSQGSGGATDTQYF. CDR3 bases: TGTGCCAGCAGCCAAGGAAGCGGGGGGGCCACAGATACGCAGTATTTT.

A single count supports this clone. This rearrangement joins TRBV11-2 to TRBJ1-4, with D hard to call. V was trimmed by 5 bases and J by 8 bases, leaving 15 bases between them. From germline, CDR1 is SGHAT and CDR2 FQNNGV. This CDR3 is 14 amino acids long. The CDR3 spells CASSRQVFREKLFF. The DNA of the CDR3 is TGTGCCAGCAGCCGTCAGGTCTTCCGGGAAAAACTGTTTTTT.

DNA of the CDR3: TGTGCCAGCAGATCGAGGGATGCAGCTGAAGCTTTCTTT. It is translated as CASRSRDAAEAFF. The J gene is TRBJ1-1, the V gene TRBV6-6; D is unclear. CDR3 length: 13 amino acids. Trimming cost V 6 bases and J 6 bases, with 14 bases left between them. The germline gives CDR1 MNHNY, CDR2 SVGAGI (reference sequence).

This clone was recorded a few times. V and J are TRBV5-1 and TRBJ1-2; D gene unclear. Trimming stripped 0 bases from V and 5 bases from J, with 11 bases between. The CDR3 extends over 14 amino acids. The germline CDR1 and CDR2 sequences are SGHRS and YFSETQ. CDR3 sequence: CASSLEADTYGYTF. CDR3 DNA sequence: TGCGCCAGCAGCTTGGAGGCAGACACATATGGCTACACCTTC.

The sample holds a few counts of this clone. The gene calls are TRBV19 and TRBJ1-2; possibly TRBD1 for D (6 bases). This CDR3 comprises 12 residues. CDR1 LNHDA and CDR2 SQIVND come from the germline V gene (reference sequence). V was pared by 8 bases and J by 5 bases, with 12 bases between. Here the CDR3 DNA reads TGTGCCAGTGTACAGGGACCGTATGGCTACACCTTC. It translates to CASVQGPYGYTF.

In nucleotides, the CDR3 is TGCGCCAGCATCCCGGTCGGTAGCAATCAGCCCCAGCATTTT. This gives the protein CASIPVGSNQPQHF. The chain employs TRBV5-1 and TRBJ1-5, with D hard to call. The CDR3 length is 14 residues. V lost 6 bases to trimming and J lost 0 bases, with 10 bases between them. CDR1 and CDR2 (germline): SGHRS, YFSETQ.

This clone was observed a handful of times. The V call is TRBV5-1, the J call TRBJ1-2, with D perhaps TRBD1 (5 bases). V gave up 6 bases and J gave up 0 bases, with 15 bases separating them. Per the germline V gene, CDR1 is SGHRS and CDR2 is YFSETQ. The CDR3 extends over 15 amino acids. The DNA for the CDR3 is TGCGCCAGCACCCCAGGGTTGAGGGCTAACTATGGCTACACCTTC. The encoded protein is CASTPGLRANYGYTF.

The chain combines TRBV7-9 with TRBJ2-3; TRBD2 agrees at 8 bases. With V trimmed by 3 bases and J by 0 bases, 5 bases remained unmatched. Germline V gene lookup returns CDR1 SEHNR and CDR2 FQNEAQ (reference sequence). There are 16 residues in the CDR3. The CDR3 here is CASSLVAGLSTDTQYF. CDR3 nucleotides: TGTGCCAGCAGCTTGGTAGCGGGGTTAAGCACAGATACGCAGTATTTT.

The genes are TRBV7-3 and TRBJ2-2; perhaps TRBD1 as D (6 bases). The CDR3 is 14 amino acids. V was cut by 1 base and J by 7 bases, with 10 bases left in between. Germline values: CDR1 SGHTA, CDR2 FQGTGA. The DNA of the CDR3 is TGTGCCAGCAGCTTAAGGGGGCGCGGCGGGGAGCTGTTTTTT. It is translated as CASSLRGRGGELFF.

This chain connects TRBV14 to TRBJ2-6; D gene ambiguous. This CDR3 spans 13 amino acids. The V gene lost 8 bases and the J gene lost 0 bases, with 5 bases spanning the gap. CDR1 and CDR2 from the germline V gene are SGHDN and FVKESK. The CDR3 reads CASGSSGANVLTF. CDR3 DNA: TGTGCCAGCGGCAGCTCTGGGGCCAACGTCCTGACTTTC. The full variable domain, in which reference TRBV14 and TRBJ2-6 provide the parts outside the CDR3, is EAGVTQFPSHSVIEKGQTVTLRCDPISGHDNLYWYRRVMGKEIKFLLHFVKESKQDESGMPNNRFLAERTGGTYSTLKVQPAELEDSGVYFCASGSSGANVLTFGAGSRLTVL.